These 23 T cell receptor beta chains share one sample of origin, sequenced in a study of cytomegalovirus exposure and HLA in healthy donors. PCR primers comprised 60 Vbeta and 13 Jbeta primers. Some clones are missing from TCRdb's copy, which holds only in-frame ones; the method was immunoSEQ multiplex PCR. The top ten hold under 4.5% of the sample, which has fewer than 150,000 clones, about 75% seen once. Input material: PBMCs. Receptor source: a man between 18 and 29 years old in good health and CMV-seronegative.

CDR3 in amino acids: CASSAGHLNTEAFF. The CDR3 nucleotides read TGTGCCAGCAGCGCGGGACATTTGAACACTGAAGCTTTCTTT. The genes are TRBV9 and TRBJ1-1, with TRBD1 as a possible D gene (6 bases). Germline lookup yields CDR1 SGDLS and CDR2 YYNGEE. The CDR3 spans 14 residues. Trimming took 3 bases from V and 0 from J, leaving 9 bases between them.

The J gene is TRBJ1-2, the V gene TRBV4-2; D gene unclear. The germline V and J ends were trimmed by 2 bases and 4 bases, with 14 bases remaining between them. Per the germline V gene, CDR1 is LGHNA and CDR2 is YNFKEQ. This CDR3 is 15 amino acids long. For the CDR3, the DNA is TGTGCCAGCAGCCAATTCGCAGGCTCGCCCTATGGCTACACCTTC. Translation: CASSQFAGSPYGYTF.

The gene calls are TRBV11-2 and TRBJ1-1, with a weak D call TRBD1 (6 bases). The CDR3 is 16 residues long. V shed 7 bases and J shed 7 bases, with 25 bases lying between them. Germline V gene data show CDR1 as SGHAT and CDR2 as FQNNGV. The CDR3, as DNA: TGTGCCAGCATCCCATCGATCGGGGGGCGACTCAGTGAAGCTTTCTTT. It is translated as CASIPSIGGRLSEAFF.

This clone was recorded a few times. The genes are TRBV19 and TRBJ2-6; 8 bases are a match to TRBD1. This CDR3 contains 16 residues. Trimming removed 4 bases from V and 0 bases from J; junction bases left unmatched: 2. Germline values: CDR1 LNHDA, CDR2 SQIVND (reference sequence). The DNA of the CDR3 is TGTGCCAGTAGTAGGGGACAGGCCTCTGGGGCCAACGTCCTGACTTTC. This codes for CASSRGQASGANVLTF.

CDR3 region: CASSPPPRGKGYTF. DNA of the CDR3: TGTGCCAGCTCACCACCGCCCAGGGGTAAGGGCTACACCTTC. The V gene is TRBV18, the J gene TRBJ1-2; TRBD1 might be the D (6 bases). V dropped 0 bases and J dropped 8 bases, with 13 bases sitting between them. This CDR3 spans 14 amino acids. Germline values: CDR1 KGHSH, CDR2 LQKENI.

The V gene is TRBV28, the J gene TRBJ2-1, with TRBD2 matching 11 bases. Germline V gene data show CDR1 as MDHEN and CDR2 as SYDVKM. The CDR3 runs 17 residues. V was clipped by 11 bases and J by 5 bases; unmatched bases: 17. The CDR3 loop reads CAGGRTSGPRADNEQFF. CDR3 nucleotides: TGTGCCGGCGGCCGGACTAGCGGGCCACGAGCCGACAATGAGCAGTTCTTC.

V is TRBV2 and J is TRBJ2-5; a possible D gene is TRBD2 (7 bases). Trimming cost V 0 bases and J 5 bases, with 19 bases left between them. Germline assignment: CDR1 SNHLY and CDR2 FYNNEI. The length of the CDR3 is 17 residues. The DNA of the CDR3 is TGTGCCAGCAGTGAAGCGAAGCCGGGGGGCGCGGGGGAGACCCAGTACTTC. Amino acid sequence: CASSEAKPGGAGETQYF.

J is TRBJ2-5 and V is TRBV5-4; unclear D gene. Trimming pared 0 bases from V and 5 bases from J, leaving 14 bases between. Germline CDR1 SGHNT, CDR2 YYREEE (reference sequence). The CDR3 has 15 residues. For the CDR3, the DNA is TGTGCCAGCAGCTTGGTTTTCGTAGGAGAGGAGACCCAGTACTTC. Encoded protein: CASSLVFVGEETQYF.

V is TRBV19 and J is TRBJ1-5, with TRBD1 matching 10 bases. The germline V gene encodes CDR1 LNHDA and CDR2 SQIVND (reference sequence). This CDR3 has 15 amino acids. After removal of 7 bases from V and 2 bases from J, the junction contained 5 bases not matched to a gene. The CDR3 region has the DNA TGTGCCAGTACCCCGACAGGGGGCGGCAATCAGCCCCAGCATTTT. Translating it yields CASTPTGGGNQPQHF.

The gene calls are TRBV2 and TRBJ2-5; 7 positions agree with TRBD1. J gave up 1 base and V 8 bases, and 10 bases lay outside the gene matches. The CDR3 has 15 residues. CDR1 and CDR2 from the germline V gene are SNHLY and FYNNEI. The CDR3 DNA reads as TGTGCCAGCGCCCAAACCGGGACAGCCCAAGAGACCCAGTACTTC. It specifies CASAQTGTAQETQYF.

The rearrangement joins TRBV28 to TRBJ2-1; D possibly corresponds to TRBD1 (5 bases). From germline, CDR1 is MDHEN and CDR2 SYDVKM. Trimming stripped 10 bases from V and 4 bases from J, with 11 bases between. The CDR3 runs to 12 residues. CDR3: CATETVYNEQFF. In DNA, the CDR3 is TGTGCCACCGAGACAGTGTACAATGAGCAGTTCTTC.

The rearrangement uses TRBV27 and TRBJ1-3; D uncertain. CDR1 and CDR2 (germline): MNHEY, SMNVEV (reference sequence). Trimming took 7 bases from V and 0 from J, leaving 10 bases between them. The CDR3 runs to 14 residues. CDR3: CASKGVPSGNTIYF. The CDR3, as DNA: TGTGCCAGCAAGGGAGTCCCCTCTGGAAACACCATATATTTT.

The chain links TRBV2 to TRBJ1-6; weak D call: TRBD1 (6 bases). Germline V lookup: CDR1 SNHLY, CDR2 FYNNEI. The ends were cut back, 7 bases at V and 0 bases at J, with 16 bases in the middle. The CDR3 length is 17 residues. Written as DNA, the CDR3 is TGTGCCAGCACGGAGGACAGCCAAGTCTCCTATAATTCACCCCTCCACTTT. Translated: CASTEDSQVSYNSPLHF.

J is TRBJ1-5 and V is TRBV13; maybe TRBD1 (6 bases). The germline V gene encodes CDR1 PRHDT and CDR2 FYEKMQ (reference sequence). The CDR3 is 14 residues long. Trimming cost V 1 base and J 2 bases, with 6 bases left between them. The CDR3 loop reads CASSLDRGNQPQHF. The CDR3 coding sequence is TGTGCCAGCAGCTTAGACAGGGGCAATCAGCCCCAGCATTTT. Complete variable domain (other parts from reference TRBV13 and TRBJ1-5): AAGVIQSPRHLIKEKRETATLKCYPIPRHDTVYWYQQGPGQDPQFLISFYEKMQSDKGSIPDRFSAQQFSDYHSELNMSSLELGDSALYFCASSLDRGNQPQHFGDGTRLSIL.

This chain uses TRBV19 with TRBJ2-7, with 11 bases identical to TRBD1. The CDR3 consists of 15 residues. The V gene end was trimmed by 2 bases and the J gene end by 4 bases; junction bases not matched to a gene: 4. Germline V gene sequence: CDR1 LNHDA, CDR2 SQIVND (reference sequence). The CDR3 bases are TGTGCCAGTAGTATAACCGGGACAGGGGGATACGAGCAGTACTTC. This codes for CASSITGTGGYEQYF.

For this clone: Other DNA variants within this sample encode the same CDR3. This chain links TRBV15 with TRBJ1-4; 9 bases align to TRBD1. V was clipped by 3 bases and J by 7 bases; unmatched bases: 3. Germline assignment: CDR1 LNHNV and CDR2 YYDKDF (reference sequence). The CDR3 is 14 amino acids. The CDR3 DNA sequence: TGTGCCACCAGCAGGGACAGGGGAGCTGAAAAACTGTTTTTT. Translation: CATSRDRGAEKLFF.

This chain uses TRBV6-1 with TRBJ2-7, with D possibly being TRBD1 (6 bases). Germline assignment: CDR1 MNHNS and CDR2 SASEGT. Trimming stripped 10 bases from V and 2 bases from J, with 15 bases between. There are 13 residues in the CDR3. The CDR3 reads CAIRTASAYEQYF. CDR3 DNA sequence: TGTGCCATCCGGACAGCCTCAGCCTACGAGCAGTACTTC.

The rearrangement joins TRBV6-1 to TRBJ2-7, with a weak D call TRBD1 (6 bases). The V gene's germline CDR1 is MNHNS and CDR2 SASEGT. V was cut by 2 bases and J by 5 bases, with 19 bases left in between. CDR3 size: 16 residues. CDR3 amino acids: CASSEIRGRGSDEQYF. As DNA, the CDR3 is TGTGCCAGCAGTGAAATACGGGGCAGGGGAAGTGACGAGCAGTACTTC.

This chain joins TRBV6-1 and TRBJ2-5, with D unclear. The closer fit of TRBJ2-7 to the DNA end suggests the J call may be wrong. The CDR3 is 14 amino acids. CDR1 is MNHNS, CDR2 SASEGT, per germline. CDR3 protein: CASSEAAGKYEQYF. For the CDR3, the DNA is TGTGCCAGCAGTGAAGCGGCAGGCAAGTACGAGCAGTACTTC.

This clone was counted a single time. CDR3 sequence: CASRQAGEEETQYF. In DNA form, the CDR3 reads TGCGCCAGCAGACAGGCAGGGGAAGAGGAGACCCAGTACTTC. J is TRBJ2-5 and V is TRBV5-1, with D tentatively TRBD1 (6 bases). The length of the CDR3 is 14 residues. V was shortened by 5 bases and J by 5 bases, with 16 bases between the two germline ends. The germline V gene encodes CDR1 SGHRS and CDR2 YFSETQ.

This chain connects TRBV5-1 to TRBJ2-2; 9 nucleotides agree with TRBD1. Germline values: CDR1 SGHRS, CDR2 YFSETQ. This CDR3 is 15 amino acids long. V was clipped by 2 bases and J by 5 bases; unmatched bases: 4. For the CDR3, the DNA is TGCGCCAGCAGCTTCTACAGGGGGCAGACCGGGGAGCTGTTTTTT. As protein: CASSFYRGQTGELFF.

The chain is built from TRBV5-1 and TRBJ1-2, with D possibly TRBD1 on 5 matching bases. Germline loops: CDR1 SGHRS, CDR2 YFSETQ. This CDR3 comprises 12 residues. Trimming removed 4 bases at V and 6 bases at J, with 10 bases between. This CDR3 is CASSPGTNGYTF. In DNA form, the CDR3 reads TGCGCCAGCAGCCCTGGGACTAATGGCTACACCTTC. The full variable domain, its missing parts supplied by reference TRBV5-1 and TRBJ1-2, is KAGVTQTPRYLIKTRGQQVTLSCSPISGHRSVSWYQQTPGQGLQFLFEYFSETQRNKGNFPGRFSGRQFSNSRSEMNVSTLELGDSALYLCASSPGTNGYTFGSGTRLTVV.

This chain connects TRBV6-1 to TRBJ2-5; TRBD2 matches at 8 bases. The DNA matches TRBJ2-7 better at its end, which makes the J call doubtful. The germline CDR1 and CDR2 sequences are MNHNS and SASEGT. This CDR3 spans 15 amino acids. The CDR3 reads CASRAGTSSPYEQYF. Here the CDR3 DNA reads TGTGCCAGCAGGGCCGGGACTAGTAGTCCCTACGAGCAGTACTTC.